One and the same sample provided the 4 T cell receptor beta chains below, sequenced in a study of blood T cell repertoires in COVID-19. Clones were sequenced by immunoSEQ multiplex PCR, and TCRdb holds only the in-frame ones, with some missing. The table lists 360,000 or so clones, about 90% of them singletons, with less than 2% in the top ten. Source material: PBMCs or T cells enriched from blood (not recorded which). Receptors were obtained from a woman aged 30 to 39 who had recovered from COVID-19.

This clone was recorded only once. The chain employs TRBV5-4 and TRBJ1-2, with D possibly TRBD1 on 5 matching bases. This CDR3 is 15 amino acids long. Germline CDR1 and CDR2: SGHNT and YYREEE (reference sequence). Between the trimmed V and J ends, which lost 4 bases and 4 bases, there was a span of 17 bases. DNA for the CDR3: TGTGCCAGCAGCGGGGGGGGTCCCCAGCCCTATGGCTACACCTTC. This sequence encodes CASSGGGPQPYGYTF.

The V gene is TRBV28, the J gene TRBJ1-5, with a weak D call TRBD1 (6 bases). The germline V gene has CDR1 MDHEN and CDR2 SYDVKM. The CDR3 runs to 16 residues. V lost 6 bases, J lost 2 bases, and 17 bases lay in between. The CDR3 region has the DNA TGTGCCAGCAGGCTCCGGGACACCAGGCGCAATCAGCCCCAGCATTTT. Residues: CASRLRDTRRNQPQHF.

This clone was picked up a small number of times. The V call is TRBV6-2 or TRBV6-3, the J call TRBJ2-7; TRBD1 matches 10 bases. CDR3 length: 13 residues. Losses at the gene ends were 2 bases for V and 9 bases for J; bases not matched to a gene: 4. CDR1 is MNHEY, CDR2 SVGEGT, per germline. Here the CDR3 DNA reads TGTGCCAGCAGTTACGCAGGGACAGGGGTGCAGTACTTC. Protein sequence: CASSYAGTGVQYF.

This clone was observed a single time. This sequence joins TRBV7-2 and TRBJ2-1; 13 bases agree with TRBD2. V gave up 5 bases and J gave up 5 bases; unmatched junction bases: 6. CDR1 SGHTA and CDR2 FQGNSA come from the germline V gene. The CDR3 runs to 16 residues. The chain's CDR3 is CASSGAGTSGNNEQFF. The CDR3, as DNA: TGTGCCAGCAGCGGGGCCGGGACTAGCGGGAACAATGAGCAGTTCTTC.